This T cell receptor beta chain emerged from a study of blood T cell repertoires in COVID-19 (dated by TCRdb to the early 2020s). Context from the whole study: Samples covering the acute and convalescent phases of COVID-19 were provided by collaborators in the United States, Italy and Spain. Subjects who had been exposed to COVID-19, were actively infected with it, or had recovered from it provided the deeply sampled blood TCRbeta repertoires that made up the dataset. Samples were obtained from the ongoing ImmuneRACE study (first 160 participants) and from 1,254 subjects provided by 6 global collaborators. HLA class I and class II types, where available, came from metadata supplied by the sample provider rather than from assay-based typing. A freely available public database, intended as a resource for researchers studying the immune response to SARS-CoV-2, is where the repertoires were released. Nearly every sample came with metadata listing a de-identified subject ID, COVID-19 status, age in years and sex. The prospective study material was composed of cDNA or gDNA derived from T cells, B-cell-depleted T cells, or PBMCs.

The immunoSEQ Assay, a bias-controlled multiplex PCR, was used to amplify TCRbeta CDR3 regions from genomic DNA. Regarding the original processing steps: The number of nucleated cells in each sample was estimated by amplification of reference gene primers within the assay. To quantify the absolute abundance of each unique TCRbeta CDR3 rearrangement, sequence reads were collapsed and filtered. For each sample, productive Simpson clonality was calculated by taking the square root of Simpson's diversity index across productive rearrangements. TCRdb holds this immuneACCESS table with in-frame rearrangements only. Some clones are missing; in checked studies, unresolved V genes explain under half, and the rest has no known cause. V, J and clone size reflect that table, while D and trimming were determined from the DNA. The sample profile shows roughly 140,000 clones; more than 80% of them were found once. Approximately 15% of the sample rests with the top ten.

Each collaborating institution followed its own protocols to collect whole blood in K2EDTA tubes. For TCRbeta analysis, collaborators shipped samples as frozen whole blood, isolated PBMCs, or DNA extracted from either of those sample types. Details on this clone: The target of this receptor is not known. Nothing much larger sits one base from this clone, and base qualities are not available.

The CDR3, from cysteine to phenylalanine, totals 17 residues. The sequence is cut down to CDR3 DNA, 51 bases in frame from base 1. Per the germline V gene, SQVTM is the CDR1 and ANQGSEA is the CDR2. The V end gives up 0 bases and the J end 1 base, leaving 12 bases in the junction not matched to a gene. What the study reported, not specific to this receptor: The quantity of clinical and demographic metadata differed by source and by participant and was supplied without curation.

The TCR originated in a woman between 35 and 50 years old with acute or convalescent COVID-19. The chain uses TRBV29-1 and TRBJ2-7, with TRBD1 identical over 7 junction bases. Specimen: peripheral blood. The encoded CDR3 is CSVEDGTSGTVSYEQYF. At the DNA level, the sequence is TGCAGCGTTGAAGATGGGACCTCCGGGACAGTGTCCTACGAGCAGTACTTC.